This T cell receptor beta chain is drawn from a study of shared clonotypes between healthy human individuals. Background on the study: Every donor yielded three CD4 naive, three CD4 memory, two CD8 naive and one CD8 memory plate.

This clone occurred a few times. No antigen is known for it. As handled by the study authors: Junction-only immunoSEQ data arrived without quality scores, meaning filtering differed. TCRdb's table, derived via immunoSEQ multiplex PCR, lists solely in-frame clones and lacks some. The V and J calls and clone size come from that table; D and trimming were worked out from the DNA. Of about a million clones in the sample, approximately 80% are singletons; the top ten hold over 0.8%. Trimming shortened V by 4 bases and J by 4 bases, and 12 bases separated the two germline ends. Germline-derived CDR1 and CDR2 are SGHTA and FQGTGA. The CDR3 is made up of 14 amino acids. Study outcomes and limitations: Sampling used blood alone; tissue repertoires probably differ.

The sequence was collected from a man younger than 35 in good health. Some clones in this sample may be carry-over from other donors' samples. Sequences were obtained from memory CD4+ T cells from PBMCs. Subset specified: CD45RA-negative fraction. The chain links TRBV7-3 to TRBJ2-3, with D possibly called TRBD1 or TRBD2 (5 bases each). The CDR3 sequence: CASSSGTSSDTQYF. CDR3 DNA: TGTGCCAGCAGCTCCGGGACCTCTTCAGATACGCAGTATTTT.